This TCR beta chain was documented in a study of T cell responses to AZD1222 COVID-19 vaccine. Sequencing was performed with immunoSEQ multiplex PCR; in TCRdb, only in-frame clones are kept and a portion is missing. In the table there are more than 85,000 clones, around 81% of which are singletons. The sequencing used peripheral blood, collected on day 0 of AZD1222 vaccination. This clonotype was sampled from an adult in good health.

Here the CDR3 reads CAWSDPGGKYGYTF. CDR3 nucleotide sequence: TGTGCCTGGAGTGATCCAGGGGGCAAATATGGCTACACCTTC. The chain uses TRBV30 and TRBJ1-2; 8 bases are a match to TRBD1. The CDR3 spans 14 residues. Germline CDR1 reads GTSNPN; CDR2 reads SVGIG (reference sequence). V was clipped by 1 base and J by 5 bases; unmatched bases: 6.